Each of the 21 T cell receptor beta chains below was sequenced from the same sample in a study of CD4 T cells in relation to SARS-CoV-2 and coronaviruses. Their specific antigens are unknown. CD4+ T cells from unexposed donors were obtained before the COVID-19 pandemic (2011-2018). The cells were cultured for about ten days before CD4+ T cells were isolated. Repertoires were generated with immunoSEQ multiplex PCR, while TCRdb's copy carries only in-frame clones and drops some. The sample lists roughly 20,000 clones, about 69% seen once, with approximately 10% in the top ten. The sequencing input was CD4+ T cells from PBMCs, cultured in vitro. These receptors came from a human donor in good health.

V and J are TRBV24-1 and TRBJ2-5, with a possible D match to TRBD1 (5 bases). The germline V gene encodes CDR1 KGHDR and CDR2 SFDVKD. The CDR3 totals 16 residues. The V end was cut by 3 bases, the J end by 1 base, with 14 bases between. The CDR3 bases are TGTGCCACCAGTGATCCCTCGACAGCAGGCCAAGAGACCCAGTACTTC. Its protein is CATSDPSTAGQETQYF.

The V gene is TRBV7-2, the J gene TRBJ2-7, with a possible D match to TRBD2 (5 bases). The V end was cut by 1 base, the J end by 0 bases, with 10 bases between. This CDR3 spans 15 amino acids. Germline V gene sequence: CDR1 SGHTA, CDR2 FQGNSA. The CDR3 nucleotides are TGTGCCAGCAGCTTAGGAGGCGGAGGCTCCTACGAGCAGTACTTC. Its translation is CASSLGGGGSYEQYF.

This chain links TRBV19 with TRBJ2-2; TRBD2 is a possible D gene (8 bases). The germline gives CDR1 LNHDA, CDR2 SQIVND (reference sequence). The CDR3 consists of 16 residues. Trimming cost V 5 bases and J 4 bases, with 17 bases left between them. The CDR3 here is CASSVGRGQSTGELFF. CDR3 nucleotides: TGTGCCAGTAGTGTCGGGAGGGGGCAGAGCACCGGGGAGCTGTTTTTT.

The CDR3 sequence is CASSPRQESTDTQYF. In DNA, the CDR3 is TGTGCCAGCTCACCCCGACAGGAAAGCACAGATACGCAGTATTTT. The gene calls are TRBV18 and TRBJ2-3; the D gene is possibly TRBD1 (6 bases). Per the germline V gene, CDR1 is KGHSH and CDR2 is LQKENI. The CDR3 loop spans 15 amino acids. Deletions cut 3 bases from V and 0 bases from J, with 10 bases between.

The V and J genes are TRBV7-3 and TRBJ2-2; D is possibly TRBD2 (6 bases). Germline V gene lookup returns CDR1 SGHTA and CDR2 FQGTGA. With 5 bases removed from V and 4 bases from J, the gap between germline ends came to 8 bases. This CDR3 has 13 residues. The CDR3 coding sequence is TGTGCCAGCAGCCGTAGCGGCACCGGGGAGCTGTTTTTT. Translating it yields CASSRSGTGELFF.

The chain couples TRBV2 to TRBJ1-2, with D unclear. Germline lookup yields CDR1 SNHLY and CDR2 FYNNEI. The V gene lost 1 base and the J gene lost 0 bases, with 12 bases spanning the gap. CDR3 length: 16 amino acids. CDR3 bases: TGTGCCAGCAGTGAAGACGGCGGATATTCTAACTATGGCTACACCTTC. It yields the protein CASSEDGGYSNYGYTF.

V gene TRBV11-2 combines with J gene TRBJ2-5, with 10 bases aligning to TRBD2. The CDR3 has 18 residues. Germline lookup yields CDR1 SGHAT and CDR2 FQNNGV. V was clipped by 4 bases and J by 5 bases; unmatched bases: 16. The CDR3 spells CASSWGGLAGDFTETQYF. The CDR3 DNA sequence: TGTGCCAGCAGCTGGGGAGGGCTAGCGGGAGACTTTACCGAGACCCAGTACTTC.

The rearrangement joins TRBV5-1 to TRBJ1-1; 9 bases fit TRBD1. V was clipped by 4 bases and J by 0 bases; unmatched bases: 7. Germline lookup yields CDR1 SGHRS and CDR2 YFSETQ. This CDR3 is built from 16 residues. This chain's CDR3 is CASSPGQGPLNTEAFF. CDR3 bases: TGCGCCAGCAGCCCTGGACAGGGGCCCCTGAACACTGAAGCTTTCTTT.

V usage is TRBV6-2 or TRBV6-3 and J usage is TRBJ1-1; the D is unclear. Between the trimmed V and J ends, which lost 2 bases and 4 bases, there was a span of 8 bases. In germline, CDR1 is MNHEY, CDR2 SVGEGT. This CDR3 has 13 residues. The CDR3 sequence: CASSYGRGTEAFF. CDR3 nucleotides: TGTGCCAGCAGTTACGGGCGAGGCACTGAAGCTTTCTTT.

The chain has TRBV7-6 and TRBJ2-1; 7 positions agree with TRBD2. Germline CDR1 reads SGHVS; CDR2 reads FNYEAQ. This CDR3 has 18 residues. The V gene end was trimmed by 4 bases and the J gene end by 8 bases; junction bases not matched to a gene: 20. CDR3 DNA sequence: TGTGCCAGCAGCTCAAAAGAGGCGGGAGATGAAATCCTCTATGAGCAGTTCTTC. This translates into CASSSKEAGDEILYEQFF.

The chain combines TRBV19 with TRBJ1-5; the match to TRBD1 covers 7 bases. In germline, CDR1 is LNHDA, CDR2 SQIVND (reference sequence). Trimming took 4 bases from V and 4 from J; bases not matched to a gene: 13. This CDR3 comprises 17 residues. The CDR3 sequence: CASSTPQYRGRNQPQHF. The CDR3 nucleotides read TGTGCCAGTAGTACCCCCCAGTACAGGGGCCGGAATCAGCCCCAGCATTTT.

The chain couples TRBV7-2 to TRBJ2-3; 9 nucleotides match TRBD1. Germline V gene lookup returns CDR1 SGHTA and CDR2 FQGNSA. The CDR3 runs 15 residues. The junction had 4 bases not matched to a gene; V was cut back by 6 bases and J by 0 bases. The CDR3: CASRRTGASTDTQYF. The CDR3 nucleotides read TGTGCCAGCAGACGGACAGGGGCCAGCACAGATACGCAGTATTTT. Combining the CDR3 with reference TRBV7-2 and TRBJ2-3 gives the whole variable domain GAGVSQSPSNKVTEKGKDVELRCDPISGHTALYWYRQSLGQGLEFLIYFQGNSAPDKSGLPSDRFSAERTGGSVSTLTIQRTQQEDSAVYLCASRRTGASTDTQYFGPGTRLTVL.

A few counts support this clone. The chain links TRBV27 to TRBJ1-6; 7 nucleotides line up with TRBD1. The CDR3 has 18 amino acids. The V gene's germline CDR1 is MNHEY and CDR2 SMNVEV (reference sequence). V lost 5 bases, J lost 7 bases, and 17 bases stayed unmatched. The CDR3 loop reads CASSLAPRQQGGNSPLHF. The CDR3 DNA reads as TGTGCCAGCAGTCTCGCCCCCAGACAGCAGGGGGGCAATTCACCCCTCCACTTT.

V and J are TRBV7-2 and TRBJ1-1, with no clear D. This CDR3 contains 15 residues. Germline CDR1 reads SGHTA; CDR2 reads FQGNSA. The germline V and J ends were trimmed by 2 bases and 1 base, with 11 bases remaining between them. Written as DNA, the CDR3 is TGTGCCAGCAGCTTAATGGACCCTCCGAACACTGAAGCTTTCTTT. This codes for CASSLMDPPNTEAFF.

V usage is TRBV5-6 and J usage is TRBJ1-4, with D unresolved. CDR3 size: 14 residues. CDR1 and CDR2 (germline): SGHDT, YYEEEE. V shed 6 bases and J shed 10 bases, with 19 bases lying between them. Written as DNA, the CDR3 is TGTGCCAGCACCGTCGTTTCCGGAGGTGCAAAACTGTTTTTT. Translating it yields CASTVVSGGAKLFF.

The rearrangement uses TRBV3-1 (or the pseudogene TRBV3-2) and TRBJ1-2; 8 nucleotides match TRBD1. V dropped 3 bases and J dropped 7; count of bases not matched to a gene: 10. The CDR3 has 15 residues. Per germline, CDR1 LGHDT and CDR2 YNNKEL (reference sequence). The CDR3 DNA follows: TGTGCCAGCAGCCACCTGACAGGGGTCGGGGGTGGCTACACCTTC. It specifies CASSHLTGVGGGYTF.

The chain links TRBV3-1 (or the pseudogene TRBV3-2) to TRBJ2-1; D unresolved. The CDR3 is made up of 16 amino acids. The germline V gene encodes CDR1 LGHDT and CDR2 YNNKEL (reference sequence). V was clipped by 1 base and J by 8 bases, with 18 bases between them. CDR3 amino acids: CASSQAPPLVRDEQFF. Written as DNA, the CDR3 is TGTGCCAGCAGCCAAGCACCCCCGCTGGTTAGGGATGAGCAGTTCTTC.

The chain is built from TRBV3-1 (or the pseudogene TRBV3-2) and TRBJ1-5, with TRBD1 as a possible D gene (5 bases). Germline V gene data show CDR1 as LGHDT and CDR2 as YNNKEL (reference sequence). There are 16 residues in the CDR3. Deletions cut 1 base from V and 2 bases from J, with 12 bases between. CDR3 region: CASSQARGIGNQPQHF. CDR3 DNA sequence: TGTGCCAGCAGCCAAGCGAGGGGAATCGGCAATCAGCCCCAGCATTTT.

DNA for the CDR3: TGTGCCAGTGGGGGGGGGACTAGCGGATTCAATGAGCAGTTCTTC. Protein sequence: CASGGGTSGFNEQFF. The chain combines TRBV11-2 with TRBJ2-1; 11 bases map to TRBD2. Germline loops: CDR1 SGHAT, CDR2 FQNNGV. This CDR3 region has 15 residues. J was trimmed by 6 bases and V by 9 bases; bases with no gene match: 10.

This clone was observed a few times. J is TRBJ1-4 and V is TRBV7-8; TRBD1 agrees at 7 bases. The CDR3 is 16 amino acids. CDR1 SGHVS and CDR2 FQNEAQ come from the germline V gene. V lost 5 bases, J lost 6 bases, and 12 bases stayed unmatched. The CDR3 loop is CASSHSGGTGDEKLFF. In DNA form, the CDR3 reads TGTGCCAGCAGCCACTCAGGGGGGACGGGGGATGAAAAACTGTTTTTT.

CDR3 nucleotide sequence: TGTGCCAGCAGCGTAACGGGACTAGCGGGGTCGGGCGGGGAGCTGTTTTTT. It is translated as CASSVTGLAGSGGELFF. The rearrangement uses TRBV9 and TRBJ2-2, with 13 bases identical to TRBD2. J was trimmed by 7 bases and V by 1 base; bases with no gene match: 7. The germline V gene has CDR1 SGDLS and CDR2 YYNGEE. CDR3 length: 17 residues.